Listed below are T cell receptor beta chains from one sample, sequenced in a study of blood T cell repertoires in COVID-19. The table came from immunoSEQ multiplex PCR; TCRdb's copy has only in-frame clones and leaves some out. The profile covers 250,000 to 400,000 clones, with about 91% appearing a single time and under 2% taken by the ten largest. Sample: peripheral blood. Source of these receptors: a woman aged 25 to 45 with COVID-19, enrolled during active disease. Both conserved end residues are trimmed from each CDR3. Fields, in order: V gene, CDR3 protein.

TRBV5-1	ASSLIDRRETQY
TRBV29-1	SVEVRDRGPTNPGYT
TRBV6-5	ASSYGVQDTQY
TRBV6-1	ASSGNRDSSSNQPQH
TRBV7-4	ASSLGQGQEKLF
TRBV2	ASTGGNEQF
TRBV4-1	ASSPGLAGFTDTQY
TRBV13	ASSLLRQPTEAF
TRBV2	ASSGGGSEKLF
TRBV19	ASSPTSGGVNEKLF
TRBV27	ASSLGMGALGGYT
TRBV18	ASSPIGVGTGTGGANVLT
TRBV30	AWSVRVYEQY
TRBV6-6	ASSPIIGSNQPQH
TRBV4-3	ASSQGTGGNEQF
TRBV5-1	ASSSGQGAEGYT
TRBV3-1/TRBV3-2	ASRARGSQETQY
TRBV5-1	ASSFDPGRVVADYGYT
TRBV7-8	ASSLDEANDGYT
TRBV9	ASSVLAGKETQY
TRBV30	AWRTGTGVDGYT
TRBV14	ASSERTGGGRNQPQH
TRBV4-1	ASSQGGGGNQPQH
TRBV4-2	ASSQTQASGYEQY
TRBV18	ASSPQTGDGYT
TRBV18	ASSLTGGRADTQY
TRBV27	ASSLRGGRAAGELF
TRBV3-1/TRBV3-2	ASTPSTIGQGYT